The rows below give T cell receptor beta chains drawn from one sample of a study of T cell responses to AZD1222 COVID-19 vaccine. Clones were read by immunoSEQ multiplex PCR, and TCRdb kept only the in-frame ones, dropping some. Among some 150,000 clones listed, about 90% were seen once. Sequenced here: peripheral blood, sampled on day 0 of MenACWY control vaccination. The receptors were sampled from an adult in good health. Both conserved end residues are part of each CDR3. A D gene is named only where the DNA matches it firmly. Not every row has a clone size; where given, it reads once, few, many or a size class.

CDR3 DNA: TGTGCCAGCTCGCGACAGGGACGGGGCTCTGGAAACACCATATATTTT
CDR3 protein: CASSRQGRGSGNTIYF
clone size: NA
V gene: TRBV18
D gene: TRBD1
J gene: TRBJ1-3

CDR3 DNA: TGTGCCAGCGGGGGACAGACCGCGGGGGAGACCCAGTACTTC
CDR3 protein: CASGGQTAGETQYF
clone size: NA
V gene: TRBV5-8
D gene: NA
J gene: TRBJ2-5

CDR3 DNA: TGTGCCAGTAGTATAGATCTGCGGGGGCCCAATGAAAAACTGTTTTTT
CDR3 protein: CASSIDLRGPNEKLFF
clone size: NA
V gene: TRBV19
D gene: NA
J gene: TRBJ1-4

CDR3 DNA: TGTGCCAGCAGCGCCTGGGGACGGAGCTCTGGAAACACCATATATTTT
CDR3 protein: CASSAWGRSSGNTIYF
clone size: NA
V gene: TRBV13
D gene: NA
J gene: TRBJ1-3

CDR3 DNA: TGCGCCAGCAGTCCGGGACGGAGGAATTTGGGGAGAACCGGGGAGCTGTTTTTT
CDR3 protein: CASSPGRRNLGRTGELFF
clone size: once
V gene: TRBV10-2
D gene: NA
J gene: TRBJ2-2

CDR3 DNA: TGTGCCAGCTCACCAGTATCGGGCATCGCAAGCCTGAGCAATCAGCCCCAGCATTTT
CDR3 protein: CASSPVSGIASLSNQPQHF
clone size: NA
V gene: TRBV18
D gene: NA
J gene: TRBJ1-5

CDR3 DNA: TGTGCCAGCAGCAAATTAGGACAGGGACCCTATGGCTACACCTTC
CDR3 protein: CASSKLGQGPYGYTF
clone size: NA
V gene: TRBV4-2
D gene: TRBD1
J gene: TRBJ1-2

CDR3 DNA: TGTGCCAGCAGTTTAGTCTGGACAGGGTTTCCTAGCAATCAGCCCCAGCATTTT
CDR3 protein: CASSLVWTGFPSNQPQHF
clone size: NA
V gene: TRBV28
D gene: TRBD1
J gene: TRBJ1-5

CDR3 DNA: TGTGCCAGCAGGCGGGCCAGGGAAAGTGGCTACACCTTC
CDR3 protein: CASRRARESGYTF
clone size: NA
V gene: TRBV6-5
D gene: NA
J gene: TRBJ1-2

CDR3 DNA: TGTGCCAGCAGCCCCTGGGGTAGCGAGGCAAAGACGCAGTATTTT
CDR3 protein: CASSPWGSEAKTQYF
clone size: NA
V gene: TRBV7-6
D gene: NA
J gene: TRBJ2-3

CDR3 DNA: TGTGCCAGTACCCCCCGGGGACAGTTTTCCTCTGGGGCCAACGTCCTGACTTTC
CDR3 protein: CASTPRGQFSSGANVLTF
clone size: NA
V gene: TRBV19
D gene: TRBD1
J gene: TRBJ2-6

CDR3 DNA: TGTGCCAGCAGTGTACCGGGAATGTACGAGCAGTACTTC
CDR3 protein: CASSVPGMYEQYF
clone size: NA
V gene: TRBV28
D gene: NA
J gene: TRBJ2-7

CDR3 DNA: TGTGCCAGCAGCTTAGCTGCGTCGGGAGTCGCCTACAATGAGCAGTTCTTC
CDR3 protein: CASSLAASGVAYNEQFF
clone size: NA
V gene: TRBV7-9
D gene: NA
J gene: TRBJ2-1

CDR3 DNA: TGTGCCAGCACGGGCGAGATGAACACTGAAGCTTTCTTT
CDR3 protein: CASTGEMNTEAFF
clone size: NA
V gene: TRBV27
D gene: NA
J gene: TRBJ1-1

CDR3 DNA: TGTGCCAGCAGTTCTAGAGTGAACACTGAAGCTTTCTTT
CDR3 protein: CASSSRVNTEAFF
clone size: NA
V gene: TRBV12-3/TRBV12-4
D gene: NA
J gene: TRBJ1-1

CDR3 DNA: TGTGCCAGCAGTTGGGAGGGCAACCAAGAGACCCAGTACTTC
CDR3 protein: CASSWEGNQETQYF
clone size: NA
V gene: TRBV6-5
D gene: TRBD2
J gene: TRBJ2-5

CDR3 DNA: TGTGCCAGCAGCTTAGGGCCTACAGGGGTCCATGAGCAGTTCTTC
CDR3 protein: CASSLGPTGVHEQFF
clone size: NA
V gene: TRBV7-3
D gene: TRBD1
J gene: TRBJ2-1

CDR3 DNA: TGCGCCAGCAGCCTTAGGCGGCCGGGAACTGAAGCTTTCTTT
CDR3 protein: CASSLRRPGTEAFF
clone size: once
V gene: TRBV5-1
D gene: NA
J gene: TRBJ1-1

CDR3 DNA: TGCGCCAGCAGCGAGGAAATACAGACCCAGTACTTC
CDR3 protein: CASSEEIQTQYF
clone size: NA
V gene: TRBV5-1
D gene: NA
J gene: TRBJ2-5

CDR3 DNA: TGTGCCAGCAGTTTATTACAGGGAGCTAACTATGGCTACACCTTC
CDR3 protein: CASSLLQGANYGYTF
clone size: NA
V gene: TRBV28
D gene: NA
J gene: TRBJ1-2

CDR3 DNA: TGTGCCAGTAGTTCGAGACACTCCCGTGGAGAGACCCAGTACTTC
CDR3 protein: CASSSRHSRGETQYF
clone size: NA
V gene: TRBV19
D gene: NA
J gene: TRBJ2-5

CDR3 DNA: TGCGCCAGCAGCCAAGAGCCGGGACTGGCCTCCTACGAGCAGTACTTC
CDR3 protein: CASSQEPGLASYEQYF
clone size: NA
V gene: TRBV4-3
D gene: NA
J gene: TRBJ2-7

CDR3 DNA: TGTGCCAGCAGCGTCTACAGGGGAAGCGGGGAGCTGTTTTTT
CDR3 protein: CASSVYRGSGELFF
clone size: NA
V gene: TRBV9
D gene: TRBD1
J gene: TRBJ2-2

CDR3 DNA: TGTGCCAGCAGCTTGCAGGGGGCGGGTCAGCCCCAGCATTTT
CDR3 protein: CASSLQGAGQPQHF
clone size: NA
V gene: TRBV5-5
D gene: TRBD1
J gene: TRBJ1-5

CDR3 DNA: TGCGCCAGCAGACCCGGGACAGCGAACACTGAAGCTTTCTTT
CDR3 protein: CASRPGTANTEAFF
clone size: NA
V gene: TRBV5-1
D gene: TRBD1
J gene: TRBJ1-1

CDR3 DNA: TGTGCCGTCCCCGGGACTAGCGGGTATAATGAGCAGTTCTTC
CDR3 protein: CAVPGTSGYNEQFF
clone size: NA
V gene: TRBV7-2
D gene: TRBD2
J gene: TRBJ2-1

CDR3 DNA: TGTGCCAGCAGCGTAGACCCCAGAGTTGATAATTCACCCCTCCACTTT
CDR3 protein: CASSVDPRVDNSPLHF
clone size: NA
V gene: TRBV9
D gene: NA
J gene: TRBJ1-6

CDR3 DNA: TGTGCCAGCAGTTACGGGGGGCGTAGCACAGATACGCAGTATTTT
CDR3 protein: CASSYGGRSTDTQYF
clone size: NA
V gene: TRBV6-5
D gene: NA
J gene: TRBJ2-3

CDR3 DNA: TGTGCCACCAGTGACCCCCGCGGGGTTAACTATGGCTACACCTTC
CDR3 protein: CATSDPRGVNYGYTF
clone size: NA
V gene: TRBV24-1
D gene: NA
J gene: TRBJ1-2

CDR3 DNA: TGTGCCAGTAAGACAGGGGAGACCGGGGAGCTGTTTTTT
CDR3 protein: CASKTGETGELFF
clone size: NA
V gene: TRBV6-4
D gene: TRBD1
J gene: TRBJ2-2

CDR3 DNA: TGTGCCAGCAGCGATCCCTCCAATGAGCAGTTCTTC
CDR3 protein: CASSDPSNEQFF
clone size: NA
V gene: TRBV6-2/TRBV6-3
D gene: NA
J gene: TRBJ2-1

CDR3 DNA: TGTGCCAGCAGCTTAGGTTTCTCCCGAAATCAGCCCCAGCATTTT
CDR3 protein: CASSLGFSRNQPQHF
clone size: few
V gene: TRBV7-6
D gene: NA
J gene: TRBJ1-5

CDR3 DNA: TGTGCCAGCAGCCCTCCTGGACGGGAATCCTACGAGCAGTACTTC
CDR3 protein: CASSPPGRESYEQYF
clone size: NA
V gene: TRBV9
D gene: NA
J gene: TRBJ2-7

CDR3 DNA: TGTGCCAGCAGTTACTCGACCAGGGGGCGTTGGGGCTACACCTTC
CDR3 protein: CASSYSTRGRWGYTF
clone size: NA
V gene: TRBV6-5
D gene: TRBD1
J gene: TRBJ1-2

CDR3 DNA: TGTGCCAGCAGTCAACCGGGACAGGGGATCGAAAAACTGTTTTTT
CDR3 protein: CASSQPGQGIEKLFF
clone size: NA
V gene: TRBV6-5
D gene: TRBD1
J gene: TRBJ1-4

CDR3 DNA: TGTGCCAGCAGCCTCCAGAGTAGTACCGGGGAGCTGTTTTTT
CDR3 protein: CASSLQSSTGELFF
clone size: NA
V gene: TRBV14
D gene: NA
J gene: TRBJ2-2

CDR3 DNA: TGTGCCAGCAGCGAAAGGGGCTGGAACACAGATACGCAGTATTTT
CDR3 protein: CASSERGWNTDTQYF
clone size: NA
V gene: TRBV7-3
D gene: NA
J gene: TRBJ2-3

CDR3 DNA: TGTGCCAGTAAAAGGACAGACGGCTACGAGCAGTACTTC
CDR3 protein: CASKRTDGYEQYF
clone size: NA
V gene: TRBV19
D gene: NA
J gene: TRBJ2-7

CDR3 DNA: TGCAGTGCTAGTGTCGGACAGGGGGCCTACGAGCAGTACTTC
CDR3 protein: CSASVGQGAYEQYF
clone size: NA
V gene: TRBV20-1
D gene: TRBD1
J gene: TRBJ2-7

CDR3 DNA: TGTGCCACCAGCAGAGATTCGAGGGGGAACTATGGCTACACCTTC
CDR3 protein: CATSRDSRGNYGYTF
clone size: NA
V gene: TRBV15
D gene: NA
J gene: TRBJ1-2

CDR3 DNA: TGCGCCAGCAGCAATCGGACAGGGGCGAACACCGGGGAGCTGTTTTTT
CDR3 protein: CASSNRTGANTGELFF
clone size: NA
V gene: TRBV5-1
D gene: TRBD1
J gene: TRBJ2-2

CDR3 DNA: TGTGCCAGCAGTGGGCAGGGGGCGACTGAAGCTTTCTTT
CDR3 protein: CASSGQGATEAFF
clone size: NA
V gene: TRBV2
D gene: TRBD1
J gene: TRBJ1-1

CDR3 DNA: TGTGCCAGCGGGTGGGATGGAAACACCATATATTTT
CDR3 protein: CASGWDGNTIYF
clone size: NA
V gene: TRBV2
D gene: NA
J gene: TRBJ1-3

CDR3 DNA: TGTGCCAGCAGCCAAGGGGGGACCCGGCGGACCCAGCATTTT
CDR3 protein: CASSQGGTRRTQHF
clone size: NA
V gene: TRBV3-1/TRBV3-2
D gene: NA
J gene: TRBJ1-5

CDR3 DNA: TGTGCCACCAGTGACCGACTCACGGATACGCAGTATTTT
CDR3 protein: CATSDRLTDTQYF
clone size: NA
V gene: TRBV24-1
D gene: NA
J gene: TRBJ2-3

CDR3 DNA: TGCGCCAGCACCCGCGACTTAAATTCAGATACGCAGTATTTT
CDR3 protein: CASTRDLNSDTQYF
clone size: NA
V gene: TRBV5-1
D gene: NA
J gene: TRBJ2-3

CDR3 DNA: TGTGCCAGCAGTTACGTCGGGATCAGCACAGATACGCAGTATTTT
CDR3 protein: CASSYVGISTDTQYF
clone size: NA
V gene: TRBV6-2/TRBV6-3
D gene: NA
J gene: TRBJ2-3

CDR3 DNA: TGTGCCAGCAGCTTACAAACAGTCTGGGGAAACATTCAGTACTTC
CDR3 protein: CASSLQTVWGNIQYF
clone size: NA
V gene: TRBV7-3
D gene: NA
J gene: TRBJ2-4

CDR3 DNA: TGTGCCGGGAAGGGGGCTAGCGGGATCAATGAGCAGTTCTTC
CDR3 protein: CAGKGASGINEQFF
clone size: NA
V gene: TRBV30
D gene: TRBD2
J gene: TRBJ2-1

CDR3 DNA: TGTGCCAGCAGCGTAGTTCACAGGGGGATAGTGGGGAATGAGCAGTTCTTC
CDR3 protein: CASSVVHRGIVGNEQFF
clone size: once
V gene: TRBV9
D gene: TRBD1
J gene: TRBJ2-1

CDR3 DNA: TGTGCCAGCAGCACTGGGACTAGCGGGACTGATACGCAGTATTTT
CDR3 protein: CASSTGTSGTDTQYF
clone size: NA
V gene: TRBV7-8
D gene: TRBD2
J gene: TRBJ2-3